The clone carrying this TCR beta chain was found a few times. The sample belongs to a study of cytotoxic CD8 clonotypes in ibrutinib-treated CLL. Generated by immunoSEQ multiplex PCR, the TCRdb table keeps only in-frame clones and is missing some. Of approximately 200,000 clones listed, about 72% are singletons. V dropped 5 bases and J dropped 6 bases, with 8 bases sitting between them. The length of the CDR3 is 12 residues. Germline V gives CDR1 MGHDK, CDR2 SYGVNS. The sequence was obtained from a human donor with chronic lymphocytic leukemia. This chain links TRBV25-1 with TRBJ2-1; D is ambiguous. Sequences were derived from PBMCs, sampled after 24 months of ibrutinib treatment. The CDR3 protein is CASSFRFNEQFF. The CDR3 nucleotides read TGTGCCAGCAGTTTCCGGTTCAATGAGCAGTTCTTC.